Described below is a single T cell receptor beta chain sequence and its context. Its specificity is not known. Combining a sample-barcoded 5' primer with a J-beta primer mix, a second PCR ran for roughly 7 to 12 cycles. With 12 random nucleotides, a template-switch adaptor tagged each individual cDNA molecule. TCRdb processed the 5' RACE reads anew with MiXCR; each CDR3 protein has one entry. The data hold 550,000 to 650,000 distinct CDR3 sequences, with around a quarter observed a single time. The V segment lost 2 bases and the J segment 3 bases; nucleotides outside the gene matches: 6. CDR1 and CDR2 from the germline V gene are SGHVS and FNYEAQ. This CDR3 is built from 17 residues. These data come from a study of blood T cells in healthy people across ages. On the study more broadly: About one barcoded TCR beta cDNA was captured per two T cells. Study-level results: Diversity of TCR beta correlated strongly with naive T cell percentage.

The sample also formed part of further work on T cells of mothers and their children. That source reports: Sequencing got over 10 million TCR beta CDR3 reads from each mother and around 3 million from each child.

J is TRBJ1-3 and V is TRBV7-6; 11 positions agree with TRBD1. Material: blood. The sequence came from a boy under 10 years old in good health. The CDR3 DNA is TGTGCCAGCAGCTTACGCGGACAGGGGGCTCTTGGAAACACCATATATTTT. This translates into CASSLRGQGALGNTIYF.